The 31 T cell receptor beta chains below were found in one sample sequenced in a study of CD8 T cells in ankylosing spondylitis. Regarding the study as a whole: It appeared that ankylosing spondylitis blood was characterized by a TCR beta motif of seven or eight highly homologous variants.

TCRdb re-called the 5' RACE reads through MiXCR, storing one row per CDR3 protein. The data hold over 700,000 distinct CDR3 sequences, with around 20% observed a single time. Antigen specificity for these receptors is unknown. Sequencing was carried out using blood, either unsorted or a sorted T cell fraction (not recorded which). These receptors all stem from a male donor with ankylosing spondylitis.

The chain is built from TRBV11-2 and TRBJ2-3, with 7 bases lining up with TRBD1. V shed 1 base and J 0 bases; nucleotides not matched to a gene: 13. The CDR3 is made up of 19 amino acids. Per germline, CDR1 SGHAT and CDR2 FQNNGV. CDR3 loop: CASSLGTGYHYSSTDTQYF. CDR3 bases: TGTGCCAGCAGCTTAGGGACAGGATATCACTACTCAAGCACAGATACGCAGTATTTT. Filled out from reference TRBV11-2 and TRBJ2-3, the complete variable domain reads EAGVAQSPRYKIIEKRQSVAFWCNPISGHATLYWYQQILGQGPKLLIQFQNNGVVDDSQLPKDRFSAERLKGVDSTLKIQPAKLEDSAVYLCASSLGTGYHYSSTDTQYFGPGTRLTVL.

This clonotype has just a few counts. The rearrangement links TRBV10-3 to TRBJ2-2; TRBD1 agrees at 9 bases. Germline V gene sequence: CDR1 ENHRY, CDR2 SYGVKD. The CDR3 covers 16 residues. With V trimmed by 3 bases and J by 7 bases, 9 bases remained unmatched. The CDR3 sequence: CAISEEQGAIGGELFF. CDR3 bases: TGTGCCATCAGTGAAGAACAGGGGGCGATAGGCGGGGAGCTGTTTTTT.

The genes are TRBV5-6 and TRBJ1-1; D perhaps matches TRBD1 (5 bases). CDR3 length: 13 residues. CDR1 is SGHDT and CDR2 is YYEEEE in the germline V gene. V lost 0 bases, J lost 8 bases, and 11 bases lay in between. The CDR3 DNA reads as TGTGCCAGCAGCTTGGGGGGCCTTGGAGAAGCTTTCTTT. As protein: CASSLGGLGEAFF.

This chain uses TRBV7-2 with TRBJ2-1, with unresolved D. V was shortened by 4 bases and J by 6 bases, with 10 bases between the two germline ends. Germline loops: CDR1 SGHTA, CDR2 FQGNSA. This CDR3 has 13 residues. As DNA, the CDR3 is TGTGCCAGCAGCTCCAAAGTTGCCAATGAGCAGTTCTTC. It codes for CASSSKVANEQFF.

This chain connects TRBV18 to TRBJ2-7, with 7 bases lining up with TRBD1. This CDR3 has 14 residues. The trim removed 3 bases at V and 5 bases at J, leaving 7 bases unmatched. Germline V gene data show CDR1 as KGHSH and CDR2 as LQKENI. In nucleotides, the CDR3 is TGTGCCAGCTCACCGACAGGGTCCAGGGACGAGCAGTACTTC. The encoded protein is CASSPTGSRDEQYF. Variable domain in full (rest from reference TRBV18 and TRBJ2-7): NAGVMQNPRHLVRRRGQEARLRCSPMKGHSHVYWYRQLPEEGLKFMVYLQKENIIDESGMPKERFSAEFPKEGPSILRIQQVVRGDSAAYFCASSPTGSRDEQYFGPGTRLTVT.

The chain has TRBV12-3 or TRBV12-4 and TRBJ2-2; D unresolved. This CDR3 contains 14 residues. V gave up 6 bases and J gave up 1 base, with 9 bases separating them. CDR3 region: CASSPYVNTGELFF. The DNA of the CDR3 is TGTGCCAGCAGCCCTTACGTGAACACCGGGGAGCTGTTTTTT.

This clonotype was seen many times. The gene calls are TRBV4-3 and TRBJ1-4; 8 nucleotides agree with TRBD1. Germline assignment: CDR1 LGHNA and CDR2 YSLEER. V lost 2 bases to trimming and J lost 6 bases; unmatched junction nucleotides: 14. CDR3 size: 18 residues. CDR3 sequence: CASSQPPHRQGAHEKLFF. In DNA, the CDR3 is TGCGCCAGCAGCCAACCCCCCCATAGGCAGGGGGCGCATGAAAAACTGTTTTTT.

This clonotype appeared many times. V and J are TRBV12-3 or TRBV12-4 and TRBJ1-1; weak D call: TRBD1 (6 bases). Trimming shortened V by 6 bases and J by 1 base, and 15 bases separated the two germline ends. This CDR3 region has 15 residues. The CDR3 coding sequence is TGTGCCAGCAGCAATACAGGGCCCCAGAACACTGAAGCTTTCTTT. Amino acid sequence: CASSNTGPQNTEAFF.

This clonotype has just a few counts. V and J are TRBV12-3 or TRBV12-4 and TRBJ1-1; 8 positions agree with TRBD1. This CDR3 comprises 16 residues. With V trimmed by 1 base and J by 4 bases, 8 bases remained unmatched. In DNA, the CDR3 is TGTGCCAGCAGTTTAGACAGGGGGTATAGGCCCACTGAAGCTTTCTTT. Translation gives CASSLDRGYRPTEAFF.

J is TRBJ1-5 and V is TRBV18; D remains ambiguous. The germline CDR1 and CDR2 sequences are KGHSH and LQKENI. V lost 2 bases and J 7 bases, leaving 12 bases between the germline ends. The CDR3 is 14 residues long. CDR3 sequence reads: CASSPTAMGQPQHF. In nucleotides, the CDR3 is TGTGCCAGCTCACCAACGGCTATGGGACAGCCCCAGCATTTT.

J is TRBJ2-2 and V is TRBV25-1, with 7 bases fitting TRBD1. Germline trimming cut 3 bases from V and 1 base from J; bases unmatched to any gene: 5. This CDR3 has 16 amino acids. The germline V gene has CDR1 MGHDK and CDR2 SYGVNS. The CDR3 DNA is TGTGCCAGCAGTGACCGAGACAGGGTGAACACCGGGGAGCTGTTTTTT. Protein sequence: CASSDRDRVNTGELFF.

This clonotype appeared many times. The chain recombines TRBV29-1 with TRBJ2-1; TRBD2 is a possible D gene (6 bases). Per germline, CDR1 SQVTM and CDR2 ANQGSEA. The CDR3 spans 13 residues. V was shortened by 6 bases and J by 2 bases, with 11 bases between the two germline ends. CDR3 region: CSVWRAPYNEQFF. CDR3 coding DNA: TGCAGCGTGTGGAGGGCCCCCTACAATGAGCAGTTCTTC.

The V call is TRBV12-3 or TRBV12-4, the J call TRBJ1-5; D call uncertain. The V end lost 5 bases, the J end lost 2 bases, and 13 bases lay between the germline ends. The CDR3 totals 15 residues. The CDR3 region is CASSRNLGGNQPQHF. Here the CDR3 DNA reads TGTGCCAGCAGTCGCAACCTTGGGGGCAATCAGCCCCAGCATTTT.

This chain joins TRBV5-1 and TRBJ2-3; D remains ambiguous. The length of the CDR3 is 15 residues. Trimming pared 3 bases from V and 2 bases from J, leaving 13 bases between. Germline lookup yields CDR1 SGHRS and CDR2 YFSETQ. The CDR3 reads CASSYPTGSTDTQYF. In DNA form, the CDR3 reads TGCGCCAGCAGCTATCCCACCGGTTCCACAGATACGCAGTATTTT.

V usage is TRBV7-8 and J usage is TRBJ2-3; maybe TRBD1 (5 bases). The V gene lost 1 base and the J gene lost 4 bases, with 9 bases spanning the gap. This CDR3 region has 14 residues. In germline, CDR1 is SGHVS, CDR2 FQNEAQ. In nucleotides, the CDR3 is TGTGCCAGCAGCTTAGGAGGACATTCAGATACGCAGTATTTT. Amino acid sequence: CASSLGGHSDTQYF. The full variable domain, in which reference TRBV7-8 and TRBJ2-3 provide the parts outside the CDR3, is GAGVSQSPRYKVAKRGQDVALRCDPISGHVSLFWYQQALGQGPEFLTYFQNEAQLDKSGLPSDRFFAERPEGSVSTLKIQRTQQEDSAVYLCASSLGGHSDTQYFGPGTRLTVL.

This clonotype was detected a few times. The genes are TRBV10-2 and TRBJ1-6; no firm D call. The CDR3 extends over 13 amino acids. Per germline, CDR1 WSHSY and CDR2 SAAADI. Trimming pared 2 bases from V and 8 bases from J, leaving 7 bases between. This chain's CDR3 is CASSEGVHSPLHF. The CDR3, as DNA: TGCGCCAGCAGTGAGGGAGTCCATTCACCCCTCCACTTT.

This clonotype came up many times. V and J are TRBV5-1 and TRBJ2-7; possibly TRBD2 for D (5 bases). The CDR3 spans 14 residues. From germline, CDR1 is SGHRS and CDR2 YFSETQ. The V gene lost 0 bases and the J gene lost 5 bases, with 12 bases spanning the gap. CDR3 sequence: CASSLVLAEHEQYF. The CDR3 DNA follows: TGCGCCAGCAGCTTGGTCCTAGCTGAGCACGAGCAGTACTTC.

This chain joins TRBV5-1 and TRBJ1-1, with D uncertain. From germline, CDR1 is SGHRS and CDR2 YFSETQ. V was clipped by 5 bases and J by 4 bases, with 12 bases between them. The CDR3 loop spans 13 amino acids. The CDR3 DNA sequence: TGCGCCAGCAGTCGGGATGAGTCCACTGAAGCTTTCTTT. Translating gives CASSRDESTEAFF.

This clonotype was seen repeatedly, ten times or more. The chain is built from TRBV20-1 and TRBJ2-7, with 7 bases matching TRBD1. This CDR3 contains 13 residues. Germline V gene lookup returns CDR1 DFQATT and CDR2 SNEGSKA (reference sequence). V lost 5 bases and J lost 1; bases outside the gene matches: 5. Here the CDR3 reads CSASDRPSYEQYF. The DNA of the CDR3 is TGCAGTGCTTCGGACAGGCCTTCCTACGAGCAGTACTTC.

The chain employs TRBV5-5 and TRBJ1-2; no reliable D call. V lost 2 bases, J lost 8 bases, and 13 bases lay in between. CDR1 and CDR2 from the germline V gene are SGHKS and YYEKEE (reference sequence). CDR3 size: 13 residues. In nucleotides, the CDR3 is TGTGCCAGCAGCTTAAGTCCCGGTGGAGGCTACACCTTC. Protein product: CASSLSPGGGYTF.

This clonotype was seen many times. The gene calls are TRBV7-2 and TRBJ1-2; D gene unclear. Germline-derived CDR1 and CDR2 are SGHTA and FQGNSA. The V end was cut by 5 bases, the J end by 8 bases, with 12 bases between. This CDR3 contains 12 residues. The CDR3 DNA reads TGTGCCAGCAGCCTCAGCGGCGCGGGCTACACCTTC. Encoded protein: CASSLSGAGYTF.

On this clonotype itself: The junction shows a germline mismatch at one end, possibly a read error. The DNA of the CDR3 is TGCAGTGCTGGAGATCCTTTTTATGATAGCAATCAGCCCCAGCATTTT. Translation gives CSAGDPFYDSNQPQHF. This rearrangement joins TRBV20-1 to TRBJ1-5; no firm D call. Germline values: CDR1 DFQATT, CDR2 SNEGSKA (reference sequence). The CDR3 extends over 16 amino acids.

This clonotype was recorded once. This chain uses TRBV27 with TRBJ2-1; no clear D gene. V lost 3 bases, J lost 6 bases, and 9 bases lay in between. The CDR3 consists of 13 residues. Germline CDR1 reads MNHEY; CDR2 reads SMNVEV (reference sequence). The DNA of the CDR3 is TGTGCCAGCAGTTTTAGGCAGCCCAATGAGCAGTTCTTC. This gives the protein CASSFRQPNEQFF.

CDR3: CASRGRGIYGYTF. The CDR3 region has the DNA TGTGCCAGCAGGGGACGTGGGATCTATGGCTACACCTTC. J is TRBJ1-2 and V is TRBV3-1; D possibly corresponds to TRBD1 (5 bases). V lost 6 bases to trimming and J lost 4 bases, with 12 bases between them. CDR3 length: 13 amino acids. Germline CDR1 LGHDT, CDR2 YNNKEL (reference sequence). Combining the CDR3 with reference TRBV3-1 and TRBJ1-2 gives the whole variable domain DTAVSQTPKYLVTQMGNDKSIKCEQNLGHDTMYWYKQDSKKFLKIMFSYNNKELIINETVPNRFSPKSPDKAHLNLHINSLELGDSAVYFCASRGRGIYGYTFGSGTRLTVV.

This clonotype was picked up many times. The chain joins TRBV9 to TRBJ2-3; D perhaps matches TRBD1 (5 bases). This CDR3 has 15 amino acids. Trimming cost V 4 bases and J 5 bases, with 17 bases left between them. The germline V gene has CDR1 SGDLS and CDR2 YYNGEE. The CDR3 nucleotides are TGTGCCAGCAGCCCCCAGGGATATCTGGTAGATACGCAGTATTTT. Translating it yields CASSPQGYLVDTQYF.

The V gene is TRBV6-2 or TRBV6-3, the J gene TRBJ2-3; D not resolved. The V and J ends lost 7 bases and 4 bases respectively, with 9 bases between them. Germline V gene data show CDR1 as MNHEY and CDR2 as SVGEGT. The CDR3 covers 12 residues. The CDR3 bases are TGTGCCAGCACCCGGAAGCCAGATACGCAGTATTTT. Translating it yields CASTRKPDTQYF.

This clonotype was recorded a few times. The V and J genes are TRBV12-3 or TRBV12-4 and TRBJ1-6; D gene uncertain. Trimming removed 6 bases from V and 6 bases from J, with 18 bases in between. The CDR3 spans 16 residues. CDR3 in amino acids: CASSPKYWGVNSPLHF. The CDR3 region has the DNA TGTGCCAGCAGCCCAAAGTACTGGGGAGTTAATTCACCCCTCCACTTT.

This clonotype was detected a few times. The genes are TRBV5-1 and TRBJ2-3, with 7 bases fitting TRBD2. The CDR3 length is 14 residues. CDR1 and CDR2 from the germline V gene are SGHRS and YFSETQ. With 7 bases clipped from V and 3 bases from J, the junction kept 8 bases outside the gene matches. CDR3 region: CASYQVLATDTQYF. In DNA, the CDR3 is TGCGCCAGCTACCAGGTACTAGCGACAGATACGCAGTATTTT.

The V call is TRBV5-1, the J call TRBJ1-1, with TRBD1 matching over 11 bases. Trimming at V came to 4 bases and at J to 0 bases, leaving 8 bases not matched to a gene. Per the germline V gene, CDR1 is SGHRS and CDR2 is YFSETQ. The CDR3 spans 17 residues. CDR3 sequence reads: CASSLTRTGGLNTEAFF. The CDR3 region has the DNA TGCGCCAGCAGCCTTACCCGGACAGGGGGCCTGAACACTGAAGCTTTCTTT. The full variable domain, rest sourced from reference TRBV5-1 and TRBJ1-1, is KAGVTQTPRYLIKTRGQQVTLSCSPISGHRSVSWYQQTPGQGLQFLFEYFSETQRNKGNFPGRFSGRQFSNSRSEMNVSTLELGDSALYLCASSLTRTGGLNTEAFFGQGTRLTVV.

This clonotype turned up a few times. This rearrangement joins TRBV4-1 to TRBJ2-7; D unresolved. In germline, CDR1 is MGHRA, CDR2 YSYEKL. CDR3 size: 13 residues. Trimming removed 5 bases at V and 2 bases at J, with 10 bases between. The CDR3 coding sequence is TGCGCCAGCAGCACCTCACATGCCTACGAGCAGTACTTC. Protein product: CASSTSHAYEQYF.

The chain has TRBV20-1 and TRBJ2-2; D not certain. Germline V gene sequence: CDR1 DFQATT, CDR2 SNEGSKA (reference sequence). The CDR3 covers 14 residues. Trimming removed 6 bases at V and 3 bases at J, with 14 bases between. The CDR3 DNA reads as TGCAGTGCCCGATCCGGGCCGGACACCGGGGAGCTGTTTTTT. It yields the protein CSARSGPDTGELFF.